This entry lists 14 T cell receptor beta chains sequenced from one sample in a study of T cells in Graves' hyperthyroidism and ophthalmopathy. TCR beta CDR3 sequences were amplified from RNA transcripts. Carried out on the TCR CDR3, a first-round RT-PCR used the HTBI primer set. MiXCR, applied by TCRdb to the multiplex PCR reads, yields one record per CDR3 protein. Of over 350,000 distinct CDR3 sequences in the sample, around 15% were seen once. Sequencing input: blood. The receptors here all came from a middle-aged man with Graves' ophthalmopathy.

This clonotype was observed many times. The CDR3 DNA sequence: TGTGCCAGCAGTTTATATGGGACAGGGGGCCTTCAGCCCCAGCATTTT. It specifies CASSLYGTGGLQPQHF. This chain connects TRBV27 to TRBJ1-5, with 12 bases identical to TRBD1. V lost 1 base, J lost 6 bases, and 4 bases stayed unmatched. Looked up from germline, CDR1 is MNHEY and CDR2 is SMNVEV (reference sequence). CDR3 length: 16 residues.

This clonotype has just one count. This could be a read error, since a much larger clone is one nucleotide away. This chain uses TRBV30 with TRBJ2-7; TRBD2 is a possible D gene (5 bases). Trimming cost V 0 bases and J 6 bases, with 12 bases left between them. This CDR3 has 13 residues. The germline V gene has CDR1 GTSNPN and CDR2 SVGIG (reference sequence). This CDR3 is CAWSVCGSGEQYF. For the CDR3, the DNA is TGTGCCTGGAGTGTATGCGGGTCCGGCGAGCAGTACTTC.

This chain links TRBV20-1 with TRBJ2-1, with D unresolved. Germline CDR1 DFQATT, CDR2 SNEGSKA (reference sequence). V lost 4 bases and J lost 2, with 9 bases in between. This CDR3 region has 13 residues. CDR3 DNA: TGCAGTGCTACGAGTCGAGCCTACAATGAGCAGTTCTTC. It yields the protein CSATSRAYNEQFF.

There are many counts of this clonotype. The chain joins TRBV12-3 or TRBV12-4 to TRBJ1-5, with 8 nucleotides matching TRBD1. There are 15 residues in the CDR3. J was trimmed by 3 bases and V by 4 bases; bases with no gene match: 5. As DNA, the CDR3 is TGTGCCAGCAGTTCTGGGACAGGTTACAATCAGCCCCAGCATTTT. Translation: CASSSGTGYNQPQHF.

Only a few counts were recorded for this clonotype. The chain is built from TRBV6-5 and TRBJ2-1; the D is unclear. Germline CDR1 MNHEY, CDR2 SVGAGI. V was clipped by 0 bases and J by 5 bases, with 11 bases between them. This CDR3 has 15 amino acids. The CDR3: CASSYSIARNNEQFF. Written as DNA, the CDR3 is TGTGCCAGCAGTTACTCGATCGCTAGGAACAATGAGCAGTTCTTC.

V usage is TRBV7-6 and J usage is TRBJ1-4; TRBD1 might be the D (5 bases). CDR1 is SGHVS, CDR2 FNYEAQ, per germline. V was pared by 5 bases and J by 5 bases, with 15 bases between. The CDR3 length is 15 residues. This chain's CDR3 is CASSKSGGVNEKLFF. The CDR3 DNA reads as TGTGCCAGCAGCAAATCCGGGGGAGTGAATGAAAAACTGTTTTTT.

This clonotype was picked up many times. This rearrangement joins TRBV11-3 to TRBJ2-1; possible D gene TRBD2, 5 bases. Trimming shortened V by 5 bases and J by 8 bases, and 13 bases separated the two germline ends. Looked up from germline, CDR1 is SGHNT and CDR2 is YENEEA. The CDR3 contains 13 residues. The CDR3: CASSEGRGYEQFF. The CDR3 region has the DNA TGTGCCAGCAGCGAGGGCCGCGGTTATGAGCAGTTCTTC.

This clonotype was counted many times. The chain has TRBV20-1 and TRBJ2-3; 8 bases match TRBD1. V was clipped by 2 bases and J by 6 bases; unmatched bases: 10. The germline gives CDR1 DFQATT, CDR2 SNEGSKA (reference sequence). The length of the CDR3 is 15 residues. CDR3 sequence reads: CSARSPQGAADTQYF. CDR3 nucleotide sequence: TGCAGTGCTAGATCCCCCCAGGGGGCTGCTGATACGCAGTATTTT.

CDR3 coding DNA: TGTGCCACCCGGGGAGGGCTACCGAGGCTCCACTATGGCTACACCTTC. Amino acids: CATRGGLPRLHYGYTF. The chain uses TRBV19 and TRBJ1-2; D remains unclear. CDR1 is LNHDA and CDR2 is SQIVND in the germline V gene (reference sequence). The CDR3 sequence is 16 residues long. V was cut by 10 bases and J by 3 bases, with 24 bases left in between.

This clonotype came up many times. The chain uses TRBV20-1 and TRBJ1-4; 7 nucleotides align to TRBD1. The CDR3 length is 13 residues. Germline V gene sequence: CDR1 DFQATT, CDR2 SNEGSKA (reference sequence). Trimming removed 6 bases from V and 8 bases from J; junction bases left unmatched: 9. In nucleotides, the CDR3 is TGCAGTGCAACCACAGGGGCCGACGAAAAACTGTTTTTT. Its translation: CSATTGADEKLFF.

This clonotype was recorded many times. J is TRBJ2-7 and V is TRBV2; D unresolved. V lost 2 bases, J lost 0 bases, and 11 bases lay in between. CDR1 SNHLY and CDR2 FYNNEI come from the germline V gene. The length of the CDR3 is 15 residues. Written as DNA, the CDR3 is TGTGCCAGCAGTGAAAGGGCTACGAGCTCCTACGAGCAGTACTTC. Translating gives CASSERATSSYEQYF. Full variable domain (outside the CDR3, taken from reference TRBV2 and TRBJ2-7): EPEVTQTPSHQVTQMGQEVILRCVPISNHLYFYWYRQILGQKVEFLVSFYNNEISEKSEIFDDQFSVERPDGSNFTLKIRSTKLEDSAMYFCASSERATSSYEQYFGPGTRLTVT.

In its sample, this clonotype was seen a few times. The rearrangement links TRBV10-1 to TRBJ2-3, with TRBD1 matching 7 bases. V gave up 6 bases and J gave up 4 bases; unmatched junction bases: 4. CDR3 length equals 13 residues. Germline values: CDR1 WNHNN, CDR2 SYGVQD (reference sequence). The CDR3 coding sequence is TGCGCCAGCAGGGCCCAGGGGGCAGATACGCAGTATTTT. Amino acid sequence: CASRAQGADTQYF.

Concerning this clonotype itself: Relative to the germline gene, one junction end is altered; a read error may explain this. This rearrangement joins TRBV7-9 to TRBJ2-5, with 11 positions matching TRBD2. The CDR3 covers 18 residues. Germline CDR1 and CDR2: SEHNR and FQNEAQ (reference sequence). The CDR3 nucleotides are TGTGCCAGCAGCTTAGCGGAAGAGCTAGCGGGAGGACCGCGGACCCGGTACTTC. It codes for CASSLAEELAGGPRTRYF. The full variable domain, completed using reference TRBV7-9 and TRBJ2-5, is DTGVSQNPRHKITKRGQNVTFRCDPISEHNRLYWYRQTLGQGPEFLTYFQNEAQLEKSRLLSDRFSAERPKGSFSTLEIQRTEQGDSAMYLCASSLAEELAGGPRTRYFGPGTRLLVL.

This clonotype was seen a handful of times. The chain is built from TRBV5-1 and TRBJ2-5; D is unresolved. Germline V gives CDR1 SGHRS, CDR2 YFSETQ. This CDR3 is built from 11 residues. V shed 5 bases and J shed 5 bases, with 7 bases lying between them. The chain's CDR3 is CASSALETQYF. The CDR3, as DNA: TGCGCCAGCAGTGCGCTGGAGACCCAGTACTTC.